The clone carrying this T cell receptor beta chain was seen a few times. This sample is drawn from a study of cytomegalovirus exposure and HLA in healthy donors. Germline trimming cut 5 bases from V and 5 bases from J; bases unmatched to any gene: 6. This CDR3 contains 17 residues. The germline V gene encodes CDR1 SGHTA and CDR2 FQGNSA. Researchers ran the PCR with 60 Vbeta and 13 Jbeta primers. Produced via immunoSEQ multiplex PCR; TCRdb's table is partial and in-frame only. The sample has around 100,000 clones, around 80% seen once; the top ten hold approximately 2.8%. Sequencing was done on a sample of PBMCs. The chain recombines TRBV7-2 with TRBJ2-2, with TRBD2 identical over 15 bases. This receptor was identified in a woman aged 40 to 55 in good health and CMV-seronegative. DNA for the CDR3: TGTGCCAGCAGCCTAGGACTAGCGGGGGGGCAAACCGGGGAGCTGTTTTTT. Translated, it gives CASSLGLAGGQTGELFF.